These 23 T cell receptor beta chains were sequenced from one sample in a study of vaccination effects on CD4 cells after COVID-19. ViraFEST used viral peptide pools to expand antigen-specific CD4+ T cells before sequencing. When around nine days of culture had elapsed, CD4+ T cells were isolated. Two-dose vaccination with either BNT162b2 or mRNA-1273 was given to the participants. Sequencing was performed with immunoSEQ multiplex PCR; in TCRdb, only in-frame clones are kept and a portion is missing. The table records over 80,000 clones, under 85% of them present only once. No cognate antigen is known for these TCRs. The sample here was CD4+ T cells from PBMCs cultured with HCoV-OC43 spike peptides, taken after COVID-19 vaccination. Documented subset: HCoV-OC43 spike overlapping peptide pool stimulation. Every receptor here comes from a human donor who received a COVID-19 vaccine.

The V call is TRBV10-3, the J call TRBJ1-6; the D gene is possibly TRBD1 (6 bases). The germline CDR1 and CDR2 sequences are ENHRY and SYGVKD. This CDR3 is 12 amino acids long. V was cut by 8 bases and J by 8 bases, with 10 bases left in between. The CDR3, as DNA: TGTGCCATCCGGACAGAGGATTCACCCCTCCACTTT. Translation: CAIRTEDSPLHF.

This chain joins TRBV27 and TRBJ2-5; 8 bases line up with TRBD1. CDR1 and CDR2 (germline): MNHEY, SMNVEV (reference sequence). The CDR3 has 15 amino acids. Trimming at V came to 3 bases and at J to 9 bases, leaving 12 bases not matched to a gene. CDR3 DNA sequence: TGTGCCAGCAGTTTGAAGGGGACAGGTCAATCGGCCCAGTACTTC. Its translation is CASSLKGTGQSAQYF.

The chain recombines TRBV25-1 with TRBJ1-5; D gene uncertain. V lost 5 bases and J lost 2, with 10 bases in between. Germline V gives CDR1 MGHDK, CDR2 SYGVNS. This CDR3 region has 14 residues. CDR3 sequence (DNA): TGTGCCAGCAGTAAGAGCTACGGCAATCAGCCCCAGCATTTT. It is translated as CASSKSYGNQPQHF.

J is TRBJ2-2 and V is TRBV5-1, with a tentative D call TRBD2 (5 bases). This CDR3 comprises 15 residues. V dropped 1 base and J dropped 1 base, with 8 bases sitting between them. Germline assignment: CDR1 SGHRS and CDR2 YFSETQ. The CDR3 reads CASSLWAGNTGELFF. Written as DNA, the CDR3 is TGCGCCAGCAGCTTGTGGGCGGGGAACACCGGGGAGCTGTTTTTT.

The rearrangement joins TRBV6-6 to TRBJ2-3; D unresolved. V lost 5 bases, J lost 0 bases, and 3 bases lay in between. This CDR3 is built from 12 residues. From germline, CDR1 is MNHNY and CDR2 SVGAGI (reference sequence). CDR3 nucleotides: TGTGCCAGCAGTCCTAGCACAGATACGCAGTATTTT. The encoded protein is CASSPSTDTQYF.

This chain joins TRBV7-2 and TRBJ2-1; TRBD2 matches 15 bases. Germline V gene data show CDR1 as SGHTA and CDR2 as FQGNSA. This CDR3 spans 16 amino acids. With 4 bases clipped from V and 8 bases from J, the junction kept 6 bases outside the gene matches. The CDR3 DNA reads as TGTGCCAGCAGCTCTCAGGGACTAGCGGGGGGAGATGAGCAGTTCTTC. Its translation: CASSSQGLAGGDEQFF.

The genes are TRBV5-1 and TRBJ2-2; D gene ambiguous. Germline CDR1 is SGHRS and CDR2 is YFSETQ. The CDR3 has 15 amino acids. The V and J ends lost 0 bases and 1 base respectively, with 7 bases between them. The CDR3 protein is CASSLALQNTGELFF. As DNA, the CDR3 is TGCGCCAGCAGCTTGGCTCTACAGAACACCGGGGAGCTGTTTTTT.

This clone showed up just once. The chain has TRBV14 and TRBJ1-2; 8 nucleotides line up with TRBD1. The germline CDR1 and CDR2 sequences are SGHDN and FVKESK. Losses at the gene ends were 0 bases for V and 5 bases for J; bases not matched to a gene: 8. CDR3 length: 16 residues. CDR3 in amino acids: CASSQDRGRGPYGYTF. In DNA form, the CDR3 reads TGTGCCAGCAGCCAAGATCGTGGCAGGGGGCCTTATGGCTACACCTTC.

V gene TRBV28 combines with J gene TRBJ1-4; D unclear. V lost 7 bases to trimming and J lost 5 bases, with 5 bases between them. Germline assignment: CDR1 MDHEN and CDR2 SYDVKM. This CDR3 has 11 amino acids. This CDR3 reads CASTLNEKLFF. CDR3 sequence (DNA): TGTGCCAGCACCTTAAATGAAAAACTGTTTTTT.

This clone was seen only a few times. The chain uses TRBV19 and TRBJ2-2; a weak D match, TRBD2 (5 bases). Germline loops: CDR1 LNHDA, CDR2 SQIVND (reference sequence). CDR3 length: 15 amino acids. Trimming left V 9 bases short and J 0 bases short, with 14 bases between. This CDR3 is CASQRAGANTGELFF. The CDR3 DNA is TGTGCCAGCCAGCGAGCCGGGGCGAACACCGGGGAGCTGTTTTTT.

The gene calls are TRBV2 and TRBJ2-7; 8 bases are shared with TRBD1. This CDR3 is built from 16 residues. The germline CDR1 and CDR2 sequences are SNHLY and FYNNEI. With V trimmed by 3 bases and J by 2 bases, 9 bases remained unmatched. The CDR3 nucleotides are TGTGCCAGCAGTGAGATGTGGGGACAGGCTCCCTACGAGCAGTACGTC. Its translation is CASSEMWGQAPYEQYV.

The chain joins TRBV7-2 to TRBJ2-3; 9 nucleotides align to TRBD2. With 4 bases clipped from V and 5 bases from J, the junction kept 7 bases outside the gene matches. Per the germline V gene, CDR1 is SGHTA and CDR2 is FQGNSA. This CDR3 spans 15 amino acids. The CDR3 DNA reads as TGTGCCAGCAGCTACCGGACTAGCGTAGTAGATACGCAGTATTTT. This encodes CASSYRTSVVDTQYF.

V is TRBV18 and J is TRBJ2-3, with unresolved D. Trimming took off 4 bases at V and 3 bases at J, with 11 bases between the two ends. The V gene's germline CDR1 is KGHSH and CDR2 LQKENI. This CDR3 contains 14 residues. The CDR3 DNA reads as TGTGCCAGCTCACAATTTCCCGAGACAGATACGCAGTATTTT. Its protein is CASSQFPETDTQYF.

The chain joins TRBV7-9 to TRBJ1-5; D unclear. The V end lost 1 base, the J end lost 2 bases, and 3 bases lay between the germline ends. Germline V CDR1 and CDR2: SEHNR, FQNEAQ (reference sequence). The CDR3 is made up of 13 amino acids. In nucleotides, the CDR3 is TGTGCCAGCAGCTTAGTAGGCAATCAGCCCCAGCATTTT. This translates into CASSLVGNQPQHF.

This chain links TRBV6-6 with TRBJ1-2; no firm D call. The V end lost 6 bases, the J end lost 1 base, and 15 bases lay between the germline ends. Germline V gives CDR1 MNHNY, CDR2 SVGAGI (reference sequence). The CDR3 consists of 15 residues. CDR3 in DNA: TGTGCCAGCAGGGATAGACCGGGAGTTAACTATGGCTACACCTTC. Translation gives CASRDRPGVNYGYTF.

The chain uses TRBV28 and TRBJ2-2, with D perhaps matching TRBD1 (5 bases). The germline V gene encodes CDR1 MDHEN and CDR2 SYDVKM. There are 14 residues in the CDR3. V was shortened by 6 bases and J by 1 base, with 9 bases between the two germline ends. In nucleotides, the CDR3 is TGTGCCAGCAGATTAACAGGGAACACCGGGGAGCTGTTTTTT. Translated: CASRLTGNTGELFF.

V and J are TRBV30 and TRBJ1-5; TRBD1 might be the D (6 bases). The V end lost 3 bases, the J end lost 7 bases, and 16 bases lay between the germline ends. CDR3 size: 14 residues. The germline V gene encodes CDR1 GTSNPN and CDR2 SVGIG (reference sequence). In nucleotides, the CDR3 is TGTGCCTGGAGCGTTGACGGGGGCTGGCAGCCCCAGCATTTT. It is translated as CAWSVDGGWQPQHF. Full variable domain (remainder filled in from reference TRBV30 and TRBJ1-5): SQTIHQWPATLVQPVGSPLSLECTVEGTSNPNLYWYRQAAGRGLQLLFYSVGIGQISSEVPQNLSASRPQDRQFILSSKKLLLSDSGFYLCAWSVDGGWQPQHFGDGTRLSIL.

This sequence joins TRBV19 and TRBJ2-2; 10 bases are shared with TRBD2. CDR1 is LNHDA and CDR2 is SQIVND in the germline V gene (reference sequence). This CDR3 has 17 residues. Trimming removed 4 bases from V and 6 bases from J; junction bases left unmatched: 11. CDR3 sequence: CASSTPSAGGPPGELFF. CDR3 DNA: TGTGCCAGTAGTACCCCCTCAGCGGGGGGGCCTCCCGGGGAGCTGTTTTTT.

CDR3: CASTYGQGNYGYTF. The CDR3 DNA reads as TGTGCCAGCACCTACGGACAGGGGAACTATGGCTACACCTTC. The V call is TRBV7-9, the J call TRBJ1-2; 9 nucleotides line up with TRBD1. After removal of 7 bases from V and 2 bases from J, the junction contained 5 bases not matched to a gene. From germline, CDR1 is SEHNR and CDR2 FQNEAQ (reference sequence). The CDR3 spans 14 residues.

The table lists this clone with a few counts. The chain uses TRBV6-5 and TRBJ2-1; D is unclear. CDR3 length: 14 amino acids. V lost 5 bases to trimming and J lost 8 bases, with 16 bases between them. CDR1 is MNHEY and CDR2 is SVGAGI in the germline V gene. CDR3 amino acids: CASSHTIRPDEQFF. The CDR3 DNA reads as TGTGCCAGCAGTCATACCATTCGCCCGGATGAGCAGTTCTTC.

CDR3 loop: CAISAGTPSTGELFF. The DNA of the CDR3 is TGTGCCATCAGTGCTGGGACACCGAGCACCGGGGAGCTGTTTTTT. The chain uses TRBV10-3 and TRBJ2-2; tentatively, D is TRBD1 (6 bases). The CDR3 is 15 amino acids. Germline loops: CDR1 ENHRY, CDR2 SYGVKD. Trimming left V 4 bases short and J 4 bases short, with 13 bases between.

The chain carries TRBV6-5 and TRBJ1-2; 7 bases are a match to TRBD1. Germline loops: CDR1 MNHEY, CDR2 SVGAGI. The CDR3 is made up of 14 amino acids. Trimming took 2 bases from V and 7 from J; bases not matched to a gene: 7. This chain's CDR3 is CASSYLDRDSGYTF. In DNA, the CDR3 is TGTGCCAGCAGTTACCTAGACAGGGACAGTGGCTACACCTTC.

The CDR3 sequence is CASSQYIPGTGVYTEAFF. The CDR3 DNA follows: TGCGCCAGCAGCCAATATATTCCCGGGACAGGCGTCTACACTGAAGCTTTCTTT. The V and J genes are TRBV4-1 and TRBJ1-1, with 8 bases lining up with TRBD1. V lost 2 bases, J lost 3 bases, and 14 bases stayed unmatched. CDR3 size: 18 residues. Germline V lookup: CDR1 MGHRA, CDR2 YSYEKL.